The 8 T cell receptor beta chains given below trace back to one sample, sequenced in a study of cytomegalovirus exposure and HLA in healthy donors. Here immunoSEQ multiplex PCR was the method, and the copy in TCRdb shows in-frame clones only, minus some. The profile shows 150,000 to 200,000 clones, around four fifths of them singletons. The source material was PBMCs. The origin of the receptors is a man between 25 and 39 years old in good health and CMV-seropositive.

J is TRBJ2-1 and V is TRBV7-9; 9 nucleotides align to TRBD2. V lost 6 bases and J lost 10; bases outside the gene matches: 13. From germline, CDR1 is SEHNR and CDR2 FQNEAQ (reference sequence). CDR3 size: 15 residues. The CDR3 coding sequence is TGTGCCAGCAGTTCGTCGCCTAGCGGGGTGGGCGAGCAGTTCTTC. Translation gives CASSSSPSGVGEQFF.

The count of this clone is one. The chain uses TRBV6-5 and TRBJ2-1, with D hard to call. The CDR3 spans 15 residues. Germline CDR1 is MNHEY and CDR2 is SVGAGI. The V end lost 6 bases, the J end lost 0 bases, and 12 bases lay between the germline ends. The CDR3: CASSNDPSSYNEQFF. The CDR3 DNA is TGTGCCAGCAGCAATGATCCGAGCTCCTACAATGAGCAGTTCTTC.

The chain employs TRBV7-9 and TRBJ2-7; D ambiguous. Deletions cut 0 bases from V and 3 bases from J, with 12 bases between. Germline assignment: CDR1 SEHNR and CDR2 FQNEAQ (reference sequence). The CDR3 loop spans 15 amino acids. The CDR3 coding sequence is TGTGCCAGCAGCTTAGCAATAGGCGGCGACTACGAGCAGTACTTC. Protein sequence: CASSLAIGGDYEQYF. The whole variable domain, remainder taken from reference TRBV7-9 and TRBJ2-7, is DTGVSQNPRHKITKRGQNVTFRCDPISEHNRLYWYRQTLGQGPEFLTYFQNEAQLEKSRLLSDRFSAERPKGSFSTLEIQRTEQGDSAMYLCASSLAIGGDYEQYFGPGTRLTVT.

The rearrangement links TRBV4-2 to TRBJ1-5, with 10 bases lining up with TRBD1. Germline loops: CDR1 LGHNA, CDR2 YNFKEQ. Trimming cost V 0 bases and J 5 bases; bases outside gene matches: 7. The CDR3 is made up of 17 amino acids. This chain's CDR3 is CASSQDTGTGAHQPQHF. The CDR3 bases are TGTGCCAGCAGCCAAGATACCGGGACAGGGGCACATCAGCCCCAGCATTTT.

This sequence joins TRBV6-4 and TRBJ2-3; 8 bases are a match to TRBD2. Germline-derived CDR1 and CDR2 are MRHNA and SNTAGT. This CDR3 contains 15 residues. V lost 5 bases to trimming and J lost 2 bases; unmatched junction nucleotides: 6. The CDR3 bases are TGTGCCAGCAGTCCTAGAGCGGGGGACACAGATACGCAGTATTTT. This gives the protein CASSPRAGDTDTQYF.

The rearrangement uses TRBV9 and TRBJ1-1, with TRBD1 matching 7 bases. Germline trimming cut 4 bases from V and 6 bases from J; bases unmatched to any gene: 3. Germline CDR1 SGDLS, CDR2 YYNGEE. This CDR3 comprises 12 residues. In DNA form, the CDR3 reads TGTGCCAGCAGCCCAGGGGGTCCTGAAGCTTTCTTT. Its translation is CASSPGGPEAFF.

CDR3 loop: CASSYLGGSGYTF. DNA of the CDR3: TGTGCCAGCAGTTATTTAGGGGGCTCTGGCTACACCTTC. V usage is TRBV6-6 and J usage is TRBJ1-2; the match to TRBD1 covers 7 bases. CDR1 and CDR2 from the germline V gene are MNHNY and SVGAGI (reference sequence). This CDR3 region has 13 residues. J was trimmed by 7 bases and V by 3 bases; bases with no gene match: 5.

This sequence joins TRBV19 and TRBJ2-3; 8 nucleotides line up with TRBD1. Germline-derived CDR1 and CDR2 are LNHDA and SQIVND (reference sequence). The CDR3 contains 14 residues. The V and J ends lost 4 bases and 3 bases, in that order; junction bases with no gene match: 3. The CDR3 protein is CASSRDRPTDTQYF. The CDR3 nucleotides read TGTGCCAGTAGTAGGGACAGGCCAACAGATACGCAGTATTTT.